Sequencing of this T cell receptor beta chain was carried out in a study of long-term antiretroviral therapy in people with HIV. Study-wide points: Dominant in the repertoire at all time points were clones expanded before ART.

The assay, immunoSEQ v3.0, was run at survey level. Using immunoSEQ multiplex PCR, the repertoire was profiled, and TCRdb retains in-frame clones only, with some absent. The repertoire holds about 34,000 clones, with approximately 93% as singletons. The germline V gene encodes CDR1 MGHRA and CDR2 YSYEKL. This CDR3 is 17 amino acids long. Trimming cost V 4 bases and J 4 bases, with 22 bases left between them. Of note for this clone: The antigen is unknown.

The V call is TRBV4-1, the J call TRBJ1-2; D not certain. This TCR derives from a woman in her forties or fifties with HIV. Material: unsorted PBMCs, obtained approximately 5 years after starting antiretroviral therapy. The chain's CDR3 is CASSRTPESPLIYGYTF. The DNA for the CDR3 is TGCGCCAGCAGCCGCACACCCGAGTCTCCACTGATCTATGGCTACACCTTC.